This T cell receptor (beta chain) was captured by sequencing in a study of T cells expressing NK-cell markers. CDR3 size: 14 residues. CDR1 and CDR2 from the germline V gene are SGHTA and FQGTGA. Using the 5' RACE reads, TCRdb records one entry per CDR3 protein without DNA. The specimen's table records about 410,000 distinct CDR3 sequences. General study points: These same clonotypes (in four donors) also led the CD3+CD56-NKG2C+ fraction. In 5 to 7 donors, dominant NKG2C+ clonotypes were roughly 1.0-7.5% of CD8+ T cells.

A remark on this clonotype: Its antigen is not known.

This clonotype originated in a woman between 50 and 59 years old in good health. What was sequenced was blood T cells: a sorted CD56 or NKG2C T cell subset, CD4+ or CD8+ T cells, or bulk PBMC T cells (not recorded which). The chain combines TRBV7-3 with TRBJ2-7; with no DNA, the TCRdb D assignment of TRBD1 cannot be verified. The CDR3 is CASSWGPTSGEQYF.